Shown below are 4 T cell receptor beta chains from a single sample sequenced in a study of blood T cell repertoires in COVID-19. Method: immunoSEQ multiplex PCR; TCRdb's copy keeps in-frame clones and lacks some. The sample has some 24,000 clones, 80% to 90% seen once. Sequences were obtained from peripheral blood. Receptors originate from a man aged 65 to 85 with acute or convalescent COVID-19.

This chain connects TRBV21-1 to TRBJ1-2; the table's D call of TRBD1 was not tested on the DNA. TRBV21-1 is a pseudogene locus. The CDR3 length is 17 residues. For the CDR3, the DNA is TGTGCCAGCAGCAGACGGCTTTGGGACAGGGGGCGAAGTGGCTACACCTTC. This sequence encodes CASSRRLWDRGRSGYTF.

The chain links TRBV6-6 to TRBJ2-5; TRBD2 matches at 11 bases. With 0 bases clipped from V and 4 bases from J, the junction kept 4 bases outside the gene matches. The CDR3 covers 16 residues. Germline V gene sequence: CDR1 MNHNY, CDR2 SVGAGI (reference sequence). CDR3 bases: TGTGCCAGCAGTTACTCGGGACTAGCGGCCGGAGAGACCCAGTACTTC. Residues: CASSYSGLAAGETQYF.

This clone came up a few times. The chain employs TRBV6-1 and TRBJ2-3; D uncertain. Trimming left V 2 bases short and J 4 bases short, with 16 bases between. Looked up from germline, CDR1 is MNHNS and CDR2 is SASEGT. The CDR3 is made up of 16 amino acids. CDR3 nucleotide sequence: TGTGCCAGCAGTGAAAAGGTCCAGCCCCGGGCAGATACGCAGTATTTT. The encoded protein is CASSEKVQPRADTQYF.

CDR3 coding DNA: TGTGCCAGCAGTGAAATGTTTGTCGGGACAGATAACTATGGCTACACCTTC. Translated: CASSEMFVGTDNYGYTF. The J gene is TRBJ1-2, the V gene TRBV6-1; TRBD1 agrees at 7 bases. The CDR3 covers 17 residues. Germline V lookup: CDR1 MNHNS, CDR2 SASEGT. V was clipped by 2 bases and J by 1 base; unmatched bases: 10.